This T cell receptor beta chain emerged from a study of CD4+ T cells in melanoma. Sequenced by immunoSEQ multiplex PCR; TCRdb stores in-frame clones only, minus some. The sample holds around 9,500 clones; about three quarters are singletons and the top ten take about 24%. Trimming removed 0 bases at V and 3 bases at J, with 9 bases between. Germline loops: CDR1 GTSNPN, CDR2 SVGIG (reference sequence). The CDR3 loop spans 14 amino acids. The chain carries TRBV30 and TRBJ1-5, with D possibly matching TRBD1 (5 bases). The sequence derives from a human donor with melanoma. Material: tumor tissue. CDR3 bases: TGTGCCTGGAGTGTAGTGGGGGACAATCAGCCCCAGCATTTT. It specifies CAWSVVGDNQPQHF.